This T cell receptor beta chain was recovered during a study of cytomegalovirus exposure and HLA in healthy donors. This clone was recorded a few times. Its antigen is undetermined. General observations from the study: Later analysis found that TCR beta chains associated with HLA were more clonally expanded than other, equally common chains.

Primers included in the PCR were 60 Vbeta and 13 Jbeta primers. TCRdb's copy holds only in-frame clones and misses some; the assay was immunoSEQ multiplex PCR. The sample carries 150,000 to 200,000 clones, 77% recorded once. The CDR3 sequence is 16 residues long. The V gene's germline CDR1 is SGHRS and CDR2 YFSETQ. V lost 5 bases, J lost 1 base, and 10 bases stayed unmatched. The source material was PBMCs. This receptor was obtained from a woman aged 30 to 39 in good health and CMV-seronegative. The J gene is TRBJ2-5, the V gene TRBV5-1; 8 nucleotides line up with TRBD2. CDR3 sequence: CASSLRTGGIQETQYF. The CDR3 DNA reads as TGCGCCAGCAGTCTGAGAACGGGGGGGATCCAAGAGACCCAGTACTTC.